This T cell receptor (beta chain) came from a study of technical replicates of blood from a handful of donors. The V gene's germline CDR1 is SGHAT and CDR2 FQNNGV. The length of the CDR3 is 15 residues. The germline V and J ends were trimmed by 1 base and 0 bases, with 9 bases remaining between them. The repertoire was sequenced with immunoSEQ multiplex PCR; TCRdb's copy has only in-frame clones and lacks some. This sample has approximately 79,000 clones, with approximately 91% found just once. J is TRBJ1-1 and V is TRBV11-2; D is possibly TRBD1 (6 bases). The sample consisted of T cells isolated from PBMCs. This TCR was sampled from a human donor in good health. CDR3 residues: CASSLAGAMNTEAFF. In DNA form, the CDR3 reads TGTGCCAGCAGCTTAGCAGGGGCGATGAACACTGAAGCTTTCTTT.